This T cell receptor beta chain originates from a study of shared clonotypes between healthy human individuals. Study details: The people who gave samples were a couple of women and a few men aged 18 to 49. The plates for each donor numbered three CD4 naive, three CD4 memory, two CD8 naive and one CD8 memory. The study, taken as a whole, reports: Naive subsets generally had larger estimated richness than memory subsets.

As regards this clone: Its antigen remains unidentified.

CDR1 and CDR2 (germline): MGHRA, YSYEKL. V dropped 2 bases and J dropped 4 bases, with 11 bases sitting between them. The CDR3 is made up of 15 amino acids. Under the authors' procedure: Because ImmunoSEQ provided only junction sequences with no quality scores, the filtering differed. Method: immunoSEQ multiplex PCR; TCRdb's copy keeps in-frame clones and lacks some. From that table come the V and J calls and clone size; the DNA was used to work out D and trimming. In the table there are 1.6 million or so clones, just under 99% of which are singletons. The material sequenced was naive CD4+ T cells sorted from blood. Subset: CD45RA+ positively selected. The TCR comes from a man aged 30-40 years in good health. This sequence joins TRBV4-1 and TRBJ1-4, with D tentatively TRBD1 (6 bases). The CDR3 bases are TGCGCCAGCAGCCAAAATACAGGGATTAATGAAAAACTGTTTTTT. Its protein is CASSQNTGINEKLFF.